The source of this T cell receptor (beta chain) is a study of chemoradiotherapy in HPV16-positive cancers. The method was immunoSEQ multiplex PCR; TCRdb's version includes in-frame clones alone and lacks a portion of them. The sample has 2,000 to 2,500 clones; about four fifths are singletons. The V gene end was trimmed by 0 bases and the J gene end by 7 bases; junction bases not matched to a gene: 7. Germline V gives CDR1 LGHNA, CDR2 YSLEER. CDR3 length: 17 amino acids. The rearrangement joins TRBV4-3 to TRBJ2-2; 11 bases align to TRBD1. The source was tumor tissue, collected from a patient who underwent chemoradiotherapy. The source of this sequence is a human donor with HPV-associated anogenital cancer. This chain's CDR3 is CASSQDPGTGGIGELFF. For the CDR3, the DNA is TGCGCCAGCAGCCAAGATCCCGGGACAGGGGGAATCGGGGAGCTGTTTTTT.